These 4 T cell receptor beta chains came from one sample sequenced in a study of spatial heterogeneity in lung cancer. Noted time point: sample taken at primary tumor resection. No cells were sorted before sequencing. The whole RNA sequenced was extracted from tumor, nontumor lung or frozen PBMC. A single record per CDR3 protein comes from TCRdb applying MiXCR to the 5' RACE reads. The sample contains some 8,700 distinct CDR3 sequences, about 8.3% of which appear only once. Here the sequenced sample was PBMCs, taken at surgery. The origin of the receptors is a female donor with early-stage non-small cell lung cancer.

This clonotype showed up many times. The chain's CDR3 is CSARGQDREGNQPQHF. CDR3 nucleotides: TGCAGTGCTAGAGGCCAGGACAGGGAAGGCAATCAGCCCCAGCATTTT. This sequence joins TRBV20-1 and TRBJ1-5, with 8 nucleotides matching TRBD1. Germline CDR1 reads DFQATT; CDR2 reads SNEGSKA (reference sequence). V dropped 1 base and J dropped 2; count of bases not matched to a gene: 7. This CDR3 is 16 amino acids long.

This clonotype was found many times. The V call is TRBV6-1, the J call TRBJ2-3; a possible D gene is TRBD2 (6 bases). Germline lookup yields CDR1 MNHNS and CDR2 SASEGT. The V end lost 6 bases, the J end lost 3 bases, and 22 bases lay between the germline ends. The CDR3 is 17 amino acids. The CDR3 DNA is TGTGCCAGCAGCAAGGGGCGGCAGGGTGCGGGGACAGATACGCAGTATTTT. Amino acid sequence: CASSKGRQGAGTDTQYF.

In this sample, this clonotype turned up many times. The chain recombines TRBV20-1 with TRBJ2-3; 12 bases are a match to TRBD2. J gave up 2 bases and V 5 bases, and 5 bases lay outside the gene matches. The CDR3 is 15 residues long. Germline-derived CDR1 and CDR2 are DFQATT and SNEGSKA (reference sequence). CDR3 bases: TGCAGTGCTCGGACTAGCGGGGACAACACAGATACGCAGTATTTT. Protein: CSARTSGDNTDTQYF.

This clonotype was seen at least ten times. The chain is built from TRBV11-2 and TRBJ2-7; D remains unclear. Germline CDR1 reads SGHAT; CDR2 reads FQNNGV. The CDR3 loop spans 12 amino acids. Between the trimmed V and J ends, which lost 5 bases and 3 bases, there was a span of 8 bases. CDR3 residues: CASSRSNYEQYF. The CDR3 DNA sequence: TGTGCCAGCAGCAGATCTAACTACGAGCAGTACTTC.